These T cell receptor beta chains were read from a single sample in a study of cytomegalovirus exposure and HLA in healthy donors. The protocol was immunoSEQ multiplex PCR, while the TCRdb copy is restricted to in-frame clones and leaves out a portion. Counted here are roughly 130,000 clones, roughly 63% occurring once; the ten biggest clones make up 1.5% to 2%. Sequenced sample: PBMCs. The origin of the receptors is a man under 40 in good health and CMV-seropositive. Each CDR3 is given with its conserved first and last residue. The D gene is left open where the match is weak. A clone size is listed for some rows: how often the clone was seen (once, few, many), or a class if it is expanded.

>TRBV27|TRBJ2-7|NA|NA
TGTGCCAGCAGTTTATCTATCCCCACAGGGTTCTACGAGCAGTACTTC
CASSLSIPTGFYEQYF
>TRBV7-6|TRBJ2-7|NA|NA
TGTGCCAGCAGCTTAGGGACAATGAGCTCCTACGAGCAGTACTTC
CASSLGTMSSYEQYF
>TRBV5-1|TRBJ1-1|NA|NA
TGCGCCAGCAGCCCATCCCAGGGTGACACTGAAGCTTTCTTT
CASSPSQGDTEAFF
>TRBV13|TRBJ2-7|NA|NA
TGTGCCAGCAGTCCCGACAGATACGAGCAGTACTTC
CASSPDRYEQYF
>TRBV25-1|TRBJ2-6|NA|NA
TGTGCCAGCGGACGTACGACAGACTCCTTCTCTGGGGCCAACGTCCTGACTTTC
CASGRTTDSFSGANVLTF
>TRBV6-5|TRBJ2-7|TRBD1|NA
TGTGCCAGCAGGTCCGGGACAGGGGGCCCTGACGAGCAGTACTTC
CASRSGTGGPDEQYF
>TRBV7-3|TRBJ2-6|NA|few
TGTGCCAGCAGCTTATCCCCGGGAACCGGGGCCAACGTCCTGACTTTC
CASSLSPGTGANVLTF
>TRBV18|TRBJ2-7|TRBD2|NA
TGTGCCAGCTCACCAAACGGGAGGCCCTACGAGCAGTACTTC
CASSPNGRPYEQYF
>TRBV7-6|TRBJ2-3|TRBD1|few
TGTGCCAGCAGCCCCCGACAGGGTTTGAGCACAGATACGCAGTATTTT
CASSPRQGLSTDTQYF
>TRBV29-1|TRBJ1-2|TRBD1|NA
TGCAGCGTTCAAAAGCTTGGACAGGGGGCTTATATCAATGGCTACACCTTC
CSVQKLGQGAYINGYTF
>TRBV5-6|TRBJ1-6|NA|once
TGTGCCAGCAGCTATGCGGGCCATAATTCACCCCTCCACTTT
CASSYAGHNSPLHF
>TRBV7-6|TRBJ2-3|NA|NA
TGTGCCAGCAGCTCCCGAACAGGAGTCACAGATACGCAGTATTTT
CASSSRTGVTDTQYF
>TRBV2|TRBJ1-1|TRBD1|NA
TGTGCCAGCAGTGAACTTGCAGGGGGCTACACTGAAGCTTTCTTT
CASSELAGGYTEAFF
>TRBV28|TRBJ1-2|TRBD1|NA
TGTGCCAGCAGTTTCGGGACAGGCGTCTACTATGGCTACACCTTC
CASSFGTGVYYGYTF
>TRBV5-6|TRBJ2-2|NA|NA
TGTGCCAGCAGCTTAGGAGTTCGTAGGCCGAGTATCGGGGAGCTGTTTTTT
CASSLGVRRPSIGELFF
>TRBV19|TRBJ2-4|NA|few
TGTGCCAGTAGTGCCCCGGGTCGCGGTCAGTACTTC
CASSAPGRGQYF
>TRBV5-6|TRBJ1-2|NA|NA
TGTGCCAGCAGCTTGTTCGAAAGTATGAGGACTGACACCTTC
CASSLFESMRTDTF
>TRBV5-1|TRBJ1-6|TRBD1|NA
TGCGCCAGCAGCTTACAGGACAGGGGGTCGCCCTATAATTCACCCCTCCACTTT
CASSLQDRGSPYNSPLHF
>TRBV5-1|TRBJ2-2|NA|NA
TGCGCCAGCAGCGTTGGTCGCGGGACTGCCACCGGGGAGCTGTTTTTT
CASSVGRGTATGELFF
>TRBV12-5|TRBJ1-1|NA|NA
TGTGCTAGTGGTTTGGTAAACGGAGGGGACACTGAAGCTTTCTTT
CASGLVNGGDTEAFF
>TRBV5-1|TRBJ2-5|TRBD2|once
TGCGCCAGCAGCTTGGCCGGGGACGGGAGGGGAGAGACCCAGTACTTC
CASSLAGDGRGETQYF
>TRBV11-1|TRBJ2-7|TRBD1|NA
TGTGCCAGCAGCTTCGGACAGGGTTCACCCTACGAGCAGTACTTC
CASSFGQGSPYEQYF
>TRBV27|TRBJ1-2|NA|NA
TGTGCCAGCAGTCCACTCCCCGCGGGTGGGGGCTACACCTTC
CASSPLPAGGGYTF
>TRBV5-1|TRBJ2-3|NA|NA
TGCGCCAGCAGCTTCGGCCTAACAGGGAAGAGGGCAGATACGCAGTATTTT
CASSFGLTGKRADTQYF
>TRBV9|TRBJ1-1|NA|few
TGTGCCAGCAGCGTAGTGGGGGTAGCGGACCAAGCTTTCTTT
CASSVVGVADQAFF
>TRBV5-6|TRBJ2-2|TRBD1|few
TGTGCCAGCAATCCGGGACAGACGAACACCGGGGAGCTGTTTTTT
CASNPGQTNTGELFF
>TRBV12-5|TRBJ2-2|NA|NA
TGTGCTAGTGGTTTGGTTGAATCCTCAGGGATGAACACCGGGGAGCTGTTTTTT
CASGLVESSGMNTGELFF
>TRBV7-9|TRBJ1-1|NA|NA
TGTGCCAGCAGCTTATTATCTTCCTGGGGGGAGAACACTGAAGCTTTCTTT
CASSLLSSWGENTEAFF
>TRBV28|TRBJ2-1|TRBD2|NA
TGTGCCAGCAGTTTGAGTTCTAGCGGGTATGAGCAGTTCTTC
CASSLSSSGYEQFF
>TRBV4-1|TRBJ2-1|NA|NA
TGCGCCAGCAGCTCGGACTGGTACAATGAGCAGTTCTTC
CASSSDWYNEQFF
>TRBV5-4|TRBJ2-1|TRBD2|NA
TGTGCCAGCAGCTTGAACCGCGGGAGTTACAATGAGCAGTTCTTC
CASSLNRGSYNEQFF
>TRBV5-5|TRBJ1-3|NA|NA
TGTGCCAGCAGCCCTACGGTCGGGGCTGGAAACACCATATATTTT
CASSPTVGAGNTIYF
>TRBV11-2|TRBJ2-1|TRBD1|NA
TGTGCCAGCAGCTTGGGGGACAGGGGCCACAATGAGCAGTTCTTC
CASSLGDRGHNEQFF
>TRBV5-1|TRBJ2-3|NA|NA
TGCGCCAGCAGCTTAAGGGGCCAGATAAACACAGATACGCAGTATTTT
CASSLRGQINTDTQYF
>TRBV2|TRBJ2-2|TRBD2|NA
TGTGCCAGCAAATCACTTAGCGGGACGAACACCGGGGAGCTGTTTTTT
CASKSLSGTNTGELFF
>TRBV5-1|TRBJ2-7|TRBD2|NA
TGCGCCACCTCCCTGGGTACTAGCGGGATAGGTAACGAGCAGTACTTC
CATSLGTSGIGNEQYF
>TRBV11-2|TRBJ2-3|TRBD2|NA
TGTGCCAGCAGCTTAGGACTAGCGGAGGCAGATACGCAGTATTTT
CASSLGLAEADTQYF
>TRBV6-1|TRBJ1-2|NA|NA
TGTGCCAGCAGTGAAGCCAACAAAAACTATGGCTACACCTTC
CASSEANKNYGYTF
>TRBV18|TRBJ1-1|TRBD1|NA
TGTGCCAGCTCACCAACTACGACAGGGGGCACTGAAGCTTTCTTT
CASSPTTTGGTEAFF
>TRBV5-4|TRBJ1-2|TRBD1|NA
TGTGCCAGCAGCCCGGGACAGGGAGGGTTAGGTGGCTACACCTTC
CASSPGQGGLGGYTF
>TRBV5-1|TRBJ2-6|NA|NA
TGCGCCAGCAGCTTGTCGCCAGGGGCCTCCTCTGGGGCCAACGTCCTGACTTTC
CASSLSPGASSGANVLTF
>TRBV19|TRBJ2-1|TRBD2|few
TGTGCCAGTAGTATCCTGCGGGAGGGGTGGAATGAGCAGTTCTTC
CASSILREGWNEQFF
>TRBV9|TRBJ2-1|TRBD2|once
TGTGCCAGCAGCCCGGGGACTAGCGGGAGTTTCTACAATGAGCAGTTCTTC
CASSPGTSGSFYNEQFF
>TRBV2|TRBJ1-5|NA|NA
TGTGCCAGCAGTGTTAGCGGGGGAAATCAGCCCCAGCATTTT
CASSVSGGNQPQHF
>TRBV7-9|TRBJ2-1|NA|NA
TGTGCCAGCAGCACCGGTCAGGGGCGCAATGAGCAGTTCTTC
CASSTGQGRNEQFF
>TRBV5-4|TRBJ2-1|NA|NA
TGTGCCAGCAGCTTCACTAGCAGGAATGAGCAGTTCTTC
CASSFTSRNEQFF
>TRBV27|TRBJ1-4|NA|NA
TGTGCCAGCAGTTTAGGGATGGCGGTGGAGGGTAATGAAAAACTGTTTTTT
CASSLGMAVEGNEKLFF
>TRBV7-2|TRBJ2-1|TRBD2|NA
TGTGCCAGCAGCTGGCAGTTTAGCGGGAGCTACAATGAGCAGTTCTTC
CASSWQFSGSYNEQFF
>TRBV9|TRBJ2-1|TRBD2|NA
TGTGCCAGCAGCGTAGGCGGGAGTGCTTACAATGAGCAGTTCTTC
CASSVGGSAYNEQFF
>TRBV19|TRBJ1-5|TRBD1|NA
TGTGCCAGTAGTCTTTGGGACAGTAGCAATCAGCCCCAGCATTTT
CASSLWDSSNQPQHF
>TRBV6-1|TRBJ1-2|NA|NA
TGTGCCAGCAGTGCCGCAGGGCTTGACTATGGCTACACCTTC
CASSAAGLDYGYTF
>TRBV5-1|TRBJ1-2|NA|NA
TGCGCCAGCAACCCAAACAGGGAAGGTGGCTACACCTTC
CASNPNREGGYTF
>TRBV5-4|TRBJ2-1|NA|few
TGTGCCAGCAGTCCCGCGGGCGGTAACGCCAATGAGCAGTTCTTC
CASSPAGGNANEQFF
>TRBV11-2|TRBJ2-2|NA|NA
TGTGCCAGCAGCTTAGTTATGCAGGGGGGCGGAAGAAACGGGGAGCTGTTTTTT
CASSLVMQGGGRNGELFF